What follows are 12 T cell receptor beta chains derived from one specimen sequenced in a study of glioma-infiltrating T cells after dendritic cell vaccination. Measured with immunoSEQ multiplex PCR; TCRdb has only the in-frame clones, and not every one. The sample carries more than 20,000 clones, around 74% recorded once. The sample in question was blood, obtained before dendritic cell vaccination. The receptors originated from a human donor with glioblastoma.

V and J are TRBV5-1 and TRBJ1-2, with D possibly TRBD1 on 5 matching bases. This CDR3 contains 15 residues. Trimming cost V 0 bases and J 3 bases, with 12 bases left between them. The germline V gene encodes CDR1 SGHRS and CDR2 YFSETQ. Here the CDR3 DNA reads TGCGCCAGCAGCTTGGGTCTGGGGGGGGACTATGGCTACACCTTC. It codes for CASSLGLGGDYGYTF.

This clone has only one observation. The V gene is TRBV4-3, the J gene TRBJ2-3; D is undetermined. The CDR3 is 15 residues long. The germline gives CDR1 LGHNA, CDR2 YSLEER. Between the trimmed V and J ends, which lost 0 bases and 6 bases, there was a span of 13 bases. The CDR3 bases are TGCGCCAGCAGCCAAGACTTGGGCTCGGCGGATACGCAGTATTTT. It translates to CASSQDLGSADTQYF.

The rearrangement uses TRBV4-2 and TRBJ2-7, with TRBD2 identical over 8 bases. The germline V gene has CDR1 LGHNA and CDR2 YNFKEQ. The CDR3 extends over 17 amino acids. With V trimmed by 0 bases and J by 1 base, 8 bases remained unmatched. The CDR3 DNA reads TGTGCCAGCAGCCAAGAGTGGGCGGGAGGCAGGTCCTACGAGCAGTACTTC. Amino acid sequence: CASSQEWAGGRSYEQYF.

The rearrangement uses TRBV27 and TRBJ1-1, with D possibly TRBD1 on 5 matching bases. Trimming cost V 3 bases and J 4 bases, with 15 bases left between them. The CDR3 sequence is 15 residues long. CDR1 and CDR2 (germline): MNHEY, SMNVEV (reference sequence). The CDR3 sequence: CASSFWGVRGTEAFF. In nucleotides, the CDR3 is TGTGCCAGCAGTTTCTGGGGGGTCCGGGGCACTGAAGCTTTCTTT.

The rearrangement joins TRBV11-2 to TRBJ2-7; D is unclear. Trimming took off 2 bases at V and 4 bases at J, with 6 bases between the two ends. CDR3 length equals 12 residues. The germline V gene encodes CDR1 SGHAT and CDR2 FQNNGV. This CDR3 reads CASSLSSYEQYF. The CDR3 nucleotides read TGTGCCAGCAGCTTATCTAGTTACGAGCAGTACTTC.

This clone was observed a single time. V and J are TRBV30 and TRBJ1-2; TRBD1 is a possible D gene (6 bases). Between the trimmed V and J ends, which lost 3 bases and 5 bases, there was a span of 13 bases. Germline V gene data show CDR1 as GTSNPN and CDR2 as SVGIG (reference sequence). This CDR3 is built from 13 residues. The CDR3 sequence is CAWRATGPYGYTF. Here the CDR3 DNA reads TGTGCCTGGAGGGCGACAGGACCTTATGGCTACACCTTC.

The chain recombines TRBV25-1 with TRBJ1-1; 7 nucleotides align to TRBD1. The V gene end was trimmed by 6 bases and the J gene end by 0 bases; junction bases not matched to a gene: 1. The CDR3 totals 13 residues. Germline CDR1 is MGHDK and CDR2 is SYGVNS. The CDR3 is CASRGQMNTEAFF. The CDR3 DNA reads as TGTGCCAGCAGGGGACAGATGAACACTGAAGCTTTCTTT.

This clone has only one observation. The chain carries TRBV5-1 and TRBJ1-1; 7 nucleotides line up with TRBD1. The CDR3 spans 13 residues. V dropped 2 bases and J dropped 4; count of bases not matched to a gene: 2. The germline gives CDR1 SGHRS, CDR2 YFSETQ. The CDR3 here is CASSFDRATEAFF. CDR3 in DNA: TGCGCCAGCAGCTTCGACAGGGCCACTGAAGCTTTCTTT.

This chain links TRBV25-1 with TRBJ1-1, with D uncertain. The germline V gene encodes CDR1 MGHDK and CDR2 SYGVNS. The ends were cut back, 3 bases at V and 2 bases at J, with 13 bases in the middle. There are 15 residues in the CDR3. The CDR3 DNA reads as TGTGCCAGCAGTGATCCAGGCACTTCTAACACTGAAGCTTTCTTT. Its translation: CASSDPGTSNTEAFF.

This rearrangement joins TRBV27 to TRBJ1-1; D ambiguous. The CDR3 has 16 amino acids. Germline V gene sequence: CDR1 MNHEY, CDR2 SMNVEV (reference sequence). V gave up 5 bases and J gave up 6 bases, with 22 bases separating them. In nucleotides, the CDR3 is TGTGCCAGCAGTCCCAGAGCGCTTCCCCGAGCCGCTGAAGCTTTCTTT. Its translation is CASSPRALPRAAEAFF.

The genes are TRBV5-4 and TRBJ2-1; D uncertain. Germline V gives CDR1 SGHNT, CDR2 YYREEE (reference sequence). Trimming took 4 bases from V and 0 from J, leaving 8 bases between them. The CDR3 loop spans 14 amino acids. The CDR3 DNA is TGTGCCAGCAGCGAGGTGAGCTCCTACAATGAGCAGTTCTTC. Translated: CASSEVSSYNEQFF.

The rearrangement joins TRBV28 to TRBJ2-2, with 9 bases aligning to TRBD2. Germline V gene data show CDR1 as MDHEN and CDR2 as SYDVKM. The CDR3 runs 14 residues. Germline trimming cut 10 bases from V and 10 bases from J; bases unmatched to any gene: 13. CDR3: CAIRPSGKRPELFF. The CDR3 nucleotides are TGTGCCATCCGGCCTAGCGGGAAGAGGCCGGAGCTGTTTTTT.